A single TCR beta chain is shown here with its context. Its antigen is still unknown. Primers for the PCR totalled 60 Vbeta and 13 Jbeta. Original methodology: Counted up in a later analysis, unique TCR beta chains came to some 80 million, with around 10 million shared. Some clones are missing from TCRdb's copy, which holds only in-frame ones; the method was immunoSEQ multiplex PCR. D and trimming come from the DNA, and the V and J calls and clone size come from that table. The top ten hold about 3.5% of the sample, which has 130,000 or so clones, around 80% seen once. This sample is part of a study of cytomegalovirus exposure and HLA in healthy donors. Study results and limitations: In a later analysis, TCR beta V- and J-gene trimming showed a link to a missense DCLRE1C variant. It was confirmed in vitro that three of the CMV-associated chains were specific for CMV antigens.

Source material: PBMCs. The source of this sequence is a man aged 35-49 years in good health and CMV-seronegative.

The CDR3, as DNA: TGTGCCAGCAGTGAATTCGACCGCCCGGGGGACGGCTATGGCTACACCTTC. Amino acid sequence: CASSEFDRPGDGYGYTF. The V and J genes are TRBV2 and TRBJ1-2; the D gene is possibly TRBD1 (5 bases). Germline CDR1 reads SNHLY; CDR2 reads FYNNEI. There are 17 residues in the CDR3. The V end lost 2 bases, the J end lost 4 bases, and 20 bases lay between the germline ends.